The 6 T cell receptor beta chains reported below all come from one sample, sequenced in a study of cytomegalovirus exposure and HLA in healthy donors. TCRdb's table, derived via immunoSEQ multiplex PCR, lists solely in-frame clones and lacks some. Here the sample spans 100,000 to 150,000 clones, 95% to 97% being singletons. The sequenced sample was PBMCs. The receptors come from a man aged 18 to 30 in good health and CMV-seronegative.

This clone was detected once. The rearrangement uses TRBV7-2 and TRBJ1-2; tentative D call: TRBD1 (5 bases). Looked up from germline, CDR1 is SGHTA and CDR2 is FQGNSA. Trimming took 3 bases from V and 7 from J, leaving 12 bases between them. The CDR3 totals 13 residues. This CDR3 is CASSFGGEAGYTF. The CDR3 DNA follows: TGTGCCAGCAGCTTCGGGGGTGAAGCTGGCTACACCTTC.

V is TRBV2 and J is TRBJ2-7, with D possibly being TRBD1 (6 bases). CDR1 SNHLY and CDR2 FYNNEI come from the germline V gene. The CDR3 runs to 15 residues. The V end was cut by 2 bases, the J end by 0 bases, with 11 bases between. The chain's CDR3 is CASSEMTGRSYEQYF. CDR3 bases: TGTGCCAGCAGTGAAATGACAGGCCGCTCCTACGAGCAGTACTTC.

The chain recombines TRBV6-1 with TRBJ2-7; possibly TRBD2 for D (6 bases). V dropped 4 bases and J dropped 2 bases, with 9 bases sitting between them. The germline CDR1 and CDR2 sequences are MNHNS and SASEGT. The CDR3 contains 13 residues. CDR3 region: CASSGGEAYEQYF. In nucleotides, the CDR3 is TGTGCCAGCAGTGGCGGGGAAGCCTACGAGCAGTACTTC.

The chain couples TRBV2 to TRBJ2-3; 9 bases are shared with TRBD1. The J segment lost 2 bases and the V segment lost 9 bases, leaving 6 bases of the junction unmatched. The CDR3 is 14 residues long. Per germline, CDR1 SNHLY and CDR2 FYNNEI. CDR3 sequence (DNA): TGTGCCAGGATCCGGGACAGGGTCACAGATACGCAGTATTTT. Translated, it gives CARIRDRVTDTQYF.

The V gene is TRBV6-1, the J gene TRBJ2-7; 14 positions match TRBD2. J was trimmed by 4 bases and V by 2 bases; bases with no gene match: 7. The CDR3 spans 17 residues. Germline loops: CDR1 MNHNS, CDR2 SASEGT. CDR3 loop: CASSEPGLAGVGYEQYF. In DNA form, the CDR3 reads TGTGCCAGCAGTGAACCGGGACTAGCGGGAGTGGGGTACGAGCAGTACTTC.

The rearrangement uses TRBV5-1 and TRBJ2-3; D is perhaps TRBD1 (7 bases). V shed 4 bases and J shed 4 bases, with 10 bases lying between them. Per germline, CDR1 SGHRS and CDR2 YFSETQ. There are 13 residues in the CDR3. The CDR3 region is CASSQGGADTQYF. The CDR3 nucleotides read TGCGCCAGCAGCCAGGGGGGTGCAGATACGCAGTATTTT.